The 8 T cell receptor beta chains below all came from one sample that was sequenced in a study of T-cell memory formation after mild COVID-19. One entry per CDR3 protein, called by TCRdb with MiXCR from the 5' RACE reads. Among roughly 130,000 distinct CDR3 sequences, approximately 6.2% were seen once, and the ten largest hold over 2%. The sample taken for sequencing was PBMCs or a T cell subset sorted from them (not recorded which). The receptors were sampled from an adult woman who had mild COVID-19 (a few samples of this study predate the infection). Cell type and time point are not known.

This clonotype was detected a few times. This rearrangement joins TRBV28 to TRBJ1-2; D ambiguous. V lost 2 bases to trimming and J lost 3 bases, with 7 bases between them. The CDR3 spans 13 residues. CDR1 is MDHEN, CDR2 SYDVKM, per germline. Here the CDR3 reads CASSLEEDYGYTF. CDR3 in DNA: TGTGCCAGCAGTTTAGAGGAGGACTATGGCTACACCTTC.

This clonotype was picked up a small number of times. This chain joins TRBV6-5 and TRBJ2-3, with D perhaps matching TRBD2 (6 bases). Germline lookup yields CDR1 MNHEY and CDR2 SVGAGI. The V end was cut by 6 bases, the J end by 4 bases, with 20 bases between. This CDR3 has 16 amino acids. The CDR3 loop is CASRVNGPGGADTQYF. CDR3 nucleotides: TGTGCCAGCAGAGTAAACGGACCCGGCGGGGCAGATACGCAGTATTTT.

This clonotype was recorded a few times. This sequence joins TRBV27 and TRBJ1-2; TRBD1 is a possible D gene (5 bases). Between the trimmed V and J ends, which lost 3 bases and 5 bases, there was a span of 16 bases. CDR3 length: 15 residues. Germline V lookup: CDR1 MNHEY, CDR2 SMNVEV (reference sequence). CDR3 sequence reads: CASSLESQGGYGYTF. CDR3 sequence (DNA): TGTGCCAGCAGTTTGGAGTCCCAGGGAGGGTATGGCTACACCTTC.

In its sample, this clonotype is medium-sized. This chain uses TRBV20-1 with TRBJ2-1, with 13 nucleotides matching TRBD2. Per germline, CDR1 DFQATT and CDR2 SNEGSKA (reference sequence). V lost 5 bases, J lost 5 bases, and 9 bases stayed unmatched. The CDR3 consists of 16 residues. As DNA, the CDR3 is TGCAGTGCTCCCCGCTCGGGACTAGCGGGAAACAATGAGCAGTTCTTC. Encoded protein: CSAPRSGLAGNNEQFF.

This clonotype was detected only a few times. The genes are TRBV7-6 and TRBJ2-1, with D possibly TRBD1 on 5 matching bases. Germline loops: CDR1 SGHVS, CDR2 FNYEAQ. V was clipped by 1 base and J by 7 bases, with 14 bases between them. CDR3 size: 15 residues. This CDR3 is CASSLVSSGPNEQFF. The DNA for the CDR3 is TGTGCCAGCAGCTTAGTGTCCTCAGGGCCAAATGAGCAGTTCTTC.

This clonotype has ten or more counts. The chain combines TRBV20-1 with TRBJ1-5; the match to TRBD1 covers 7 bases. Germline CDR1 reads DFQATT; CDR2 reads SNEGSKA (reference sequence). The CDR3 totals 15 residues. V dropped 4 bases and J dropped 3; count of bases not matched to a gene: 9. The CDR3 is CSANRGTVANQPQHF. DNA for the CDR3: TGCAGTGCTAATCGAGGGACAGTGGCCAATCAGCCCCAGCATTTT.

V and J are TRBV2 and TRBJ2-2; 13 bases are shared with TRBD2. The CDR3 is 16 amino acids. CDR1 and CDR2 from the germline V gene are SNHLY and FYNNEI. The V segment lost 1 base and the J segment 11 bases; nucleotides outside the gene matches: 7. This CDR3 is CASSEGGLAGEGELFF. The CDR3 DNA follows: TGTGCCAGCAGTGAAGGCGGACTAGCGGGAGAAGGAGAGCTGTTTTTT.

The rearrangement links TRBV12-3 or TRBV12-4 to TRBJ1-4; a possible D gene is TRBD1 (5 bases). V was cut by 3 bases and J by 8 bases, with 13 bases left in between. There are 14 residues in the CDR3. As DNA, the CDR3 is TGTGCCAGCAGTTTTTCGGGGGGGGTCGAAAAACTGTTTTTT. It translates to CASSFSGGVEKLFF.